The sequence of this T cell receptor (beta chain) was determined in a study of blood T cells in healthy people across ages. PCR was performed a second time for about 7 to 11 cycles using a sample-barcoded 5' primer and a J-beta primer mix. TCRdb reanalysed the 5' RACE reads using MiXCR and keeps one entry per CDR3 protein. The sample shows a few hundred thousand distinct CDR3 sequences, roughly 26% of them seen only once. The CDR3 covers 12 residues. The V end was cut by 4 bases, the J end by 10 bases, with 12 bases between. The germline V gene encodes CDR1 SNHLY and CDR2 FYNNEI. The source of this sequence is a woman in her 70s in good health. The chain employs TRBV2 and TRBJ2-3; TRBD2 might be the D (6 bases). The sample taken for sequencing was blood. The CDR3 bases are TGTGCCAGCAGTGCGACACAGCGGGCGCAGTATTTT. Residues: CASSATQRAQYF.